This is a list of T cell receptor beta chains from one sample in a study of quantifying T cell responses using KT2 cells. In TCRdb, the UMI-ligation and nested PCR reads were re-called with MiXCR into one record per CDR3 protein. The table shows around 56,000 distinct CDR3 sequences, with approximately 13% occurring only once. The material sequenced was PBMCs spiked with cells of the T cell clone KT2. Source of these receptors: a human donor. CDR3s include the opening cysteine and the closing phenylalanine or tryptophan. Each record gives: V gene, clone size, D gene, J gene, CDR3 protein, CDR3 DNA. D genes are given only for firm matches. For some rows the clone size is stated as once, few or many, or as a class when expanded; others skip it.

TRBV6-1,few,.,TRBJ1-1,CASSYPGERRGREAFF,TGTGCCAGCAGCTACCCCGGGGAAAGGCGGGGACGTGAAGCTTTCTTT
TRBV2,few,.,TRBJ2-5,CASTGSAETQYF,TGTGCCAGCACTGGATCTGCGGAGACCCAGTACTTC
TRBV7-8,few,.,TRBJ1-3,CASSSSVGGGNTIYF,TGTGCCAGCAGCTCCTCAGTTGGAGGTGGAAACACCATATATTTT
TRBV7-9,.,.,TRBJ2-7,CASRPHPDYEQYF,TGTGCCAGCAGGCCTCACCCCGACTACGAGCAGTACTTC
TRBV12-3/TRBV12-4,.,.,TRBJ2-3,CASSFGGPADTQYF,TGTGCCAGCAGTTTCGGGGGACCCGCGGATACGCAGTATTTT
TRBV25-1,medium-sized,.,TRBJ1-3,CASSTGVGNTIYF,TGTGCCAGCTCCACGGGGGTAGGAAACACCATATATTTT
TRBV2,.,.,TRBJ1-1,CARATGYTEAFF,TGTGCCAGGGCGACAGGATACACTGAAGCTTTCTTT
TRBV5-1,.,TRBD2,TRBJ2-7,CASRTRPGVAGGVEQYF,TGCGCCAGCAGGACCAGGCCCGGAGTAGCGGGAGGAGTCGAGCAGTACTTC
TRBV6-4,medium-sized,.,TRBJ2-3,CASSDNGGATDTQYF,TGTGCCAGCAGTGACAACGGCGGGGCCACAGATACGCAGTATTTT
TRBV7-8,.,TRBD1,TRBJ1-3,CASSLQGDPSGNTIYF,TGTGCCAGCAGTCTACAGGGGGATCCCTCTGGAAACACCATATATTTT
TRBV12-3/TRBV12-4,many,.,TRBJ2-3,CASSLNTADTQYF,TGTGCCAGCAGTTTAAATACGGCAGATACGCAGTATTTT
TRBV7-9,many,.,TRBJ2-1,CASSSVELTRRSSYNEQFF,TGTGCCAGCAGCTCAGTGGAATTGACCAGACGAAGCTCCTACAATGAGCAGTTCTTC
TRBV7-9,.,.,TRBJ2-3,CASSRQGPPDTQYF,TGTGCCAGCAGCCGGCAGGGGCCCCCAGATACGCAGTATTTT
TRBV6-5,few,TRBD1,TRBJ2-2,CASRFRGQGASGTGELFF,TGTGCCAGCAGGTTCCGGGGACAGGGGGCTTCGGGCACCGGGGAGCTGTTTTTT